The entry below gives a single T cell receptor beta chain sequence along with its context. Its antigen is not yet known. There are no base qualities to consult, and no much larger clone falls within one base. The immunoSEQ Assay, a bias-controlled multiplex PCR, was used to amplify TCRbeta CDR3 regions from genomic DNA. In the paper's pipeline: Within the assay, amplification of reference gene primers was used to estimate how many nucleated cells each sample contained. To quantify the absolute abundance of each unique TCRbeta CDR3 rearrangement, sequence reads were collapsed and filtered. For each sample, productive Simpson clonality was calculated as the square root of Simpson's diversity index over productive rearrangements. TCRdb mirrors the immuneACCESS table, restricted to in-frame sequences. Some clones are absent from its copies; in checked studies, under half trace to an unresolved V gene, and the reason for the others is unknown. V and J calls and clone size are copied from that table; D and trimming were computed from the DNA. A total of about 400,000 clones appear in this sample, around 90% of them only once. The ten largest account for 2% to 2.5% of the sample.

This entry belongs to a study of blood T cell repertoires in COVID-19 (TCRdb year 2020). Concerning the study at large: The collaborator samples originated in the United States, Italy and Spain and spanned the acute and convalescent phases of COVID-19. Samples were obtained from the ongoing ImmuneRACE study (first 160 participants) and from some 1,300 subjects provided by 6 global collaborators. Where available, HLA class I and class II types were obtained from metadata supplied by the sample provider rather than from assay-based typing. The repertoires were made available in a free public database intended to serve as a resource for research on the immune response to SARS-CoV-2. A de-identified subject ID, COVID-19 status, age in years and sex were almost always included in the sample metadata. The dataset comprised deeply sampled blood TCRbeta repertoires from subjects exposed to, actively infected with, or recovered from COVID-19. The prospective study material was composed of cDNA or gDNA derived from T cells, B-cell-depleted T cells, or PBMCs.

Overall study results and their limits: How much clinical and demographic metadata was included differed by source and by participant, and the metadata was provided uncurated.

Per the germline V gene, SGHAT is the CDR1 and FQNNGV is the CDR2. V is cut back by 2 bases and J by 1 base, with 5 bases in the junction unmatched. The CDR3 contains 15 residues, cysteine and phenylalanine counted. Only the CDR3 DNA stays, 45 bases, in frame from base 1. In the prospective study, participants were roughly 18 to 100 years old, resided in under 30 geographic areas of the United States, and were enrolled through a virtual design. In the prospective study, participants were assigned to cohorts based on the clinical history participants reported in a screening survey and a study questionnaire. Each participant in the prospective study had whole blood, serum and a nasopharyngeal or oropharyngeal swab collected by mobile phlebotomists. Additional blood draws and questionnaires over an approximately two-month period could optionally be provided by prospective study participants. Before DNA extraction, prospective study blood samples were shipped either frozen or at room temperature.

The rearrangement joined TRBV11-2 to TRBJ2-7; a stretch of 7 junction bases matches TRBD2. This clonotype was sampled from a woman in her thirties or forties with acute COVID-19. Sequencing used PBMCs or T cells enriched from blood (not recorded which). The encoded CDR3 is CASSLRGGLSYEQYF. The DNA sequence reads TGTGCCAGCAGCTTACGCGGGGGACTATCCTACGAGCAGTACTTC.